This T cell receptor beta chain originates from a study of identical twins. Study results and limitations: Rather than following the same donors, the conclusions depended on cross-sectional statistical analysis. A lower insertion count was a feature of abundant cord blood beta clonotypes, with no such feature in memory repertoires.

Worth noting for this clonotype: Its specificity is not known.

Using its own MiXCR run on the 5' RACE reads, TCRdb lists one record per CDR3 protein. The data hold fewer than 900,000 distinct CDR3 sequences, with about 20% observed a single time. Germline CDR1 reads SEHNR; CDR2 reads FQNEAQ (reference sequence). This CDR3 has 15 residues. The V segment lost 1 base and the J segment 2 bases; nucleotides outside the gene matches: 5. The data were also submitted as part of a second study, on T cells expressing NK-cell markers.

The chain combines TRBV7-9 with TRBJ2-7, with 7 bases identical to TRBD2. This receptor was obtained from a woman under 30 in good health. Material for sequencing was PBMCs. In DNA form, the CDR3 reads TGTGCCAGCAGCTTAGAACGGGAGGCACCCTACGAGCAGTACTTC. It translates to CASSLEREAPYEQYF.